Following are 3 T cell receptor beta chains from one sample sequenced in a study of beta chain bispecific antibodies for T cell cancers. In TCRdb, the 5' RACE reads were re-called with MiXCR into one record per CDR3 protein. Counted here are just over 20,000 distinct CDR3 sequences, approximately 2.4% occurring once; the ten biggest clones make up about a third. Antigens of these TCRs are unknown. Whole-study results and caveats: Most targeted TRBV signal came from the leukemia cell line cells, not normal T cells.

Expansion lasted approximately three days, with either anti-CD3 antibody OKT3 or CD3/CD28 beads. Sequenced material: healthy donor T cells cultured with leukemia cells. Every receptor here comes from a human donor in good health. Some clones in this sample may be carry-over from other donors' samples.

The chain uses TRBV5-6 and TRBJ2-3, with D possibly being TRBD1 (6 bases). This CDR3 is 15 amino acids long. The V gene lost 0 bases and the J gene lost 6 bases, with 14 bases spanning the gap. CDR1 is SGHDT and CDR2 is YYEEEE in the germline V gene. DNA of the CDR3: TGTGCCAGCAGCTTGGTTGGCGGGCAGGGGGATACGCAGTATTTT. It is translated as CASSLVGGQGDTQYF.

This clonotype was counted at least ten times. The chain uses TRBV20-1 and TRBJ2-1; maybe TRBD1 (6 bases). V was clipped by 3 bases and J by 4 bases, with 19 bases between them. The CDR3 totals 16 residues. The germline gives CDR1 DFQATT, CDR2 SNEGSKA (reference sequence). DNA for the CDR3: TGCAGTGCTAGCAAGAGCGGCGGCAGGGGTTACAATGAGCAGTTCTTC. It yields the protein CSASKSGGRGYNEQFF.

This clonotype has just a few counts. V and J are TRBV19 and TRBJ1-3; tentatively, D is TRBD1 (6 bases). Germline V CDR1 and CDR2: LNHDA, SQIVND (reference sequence). The CDR3 length is 15 residues. The V end lost 9 bases, the J end lost 0 bases, and 15 bases lay between the germline ends. CDR3 region: CASRGWDISGNTIYF. The CDR3 region has the DNA TGTGCCAGCAGGGGCTGGGACATCTCTGGAAACACCATATATTTT.